The TCR beta chain described here comes from a study of T cells in Graves' hyperthyroidism and ophthalmopathy. V was shortened by 7 bases and J by 4 bases, with 13 bases between the two germline ends. This CDR3 spans 12 amino acids. Germline loops: CDR1 SQVTM, CDR2 ANQGSEA. The CDR3 regions of TCR beta were amplified from RNA transcripts. The TCR CDR3 first-round RT-PCR relied on the HTBI primer set. TCRdb passed the multiplex PCR reads through MiXCR, listing each CDR3 protein once. There are 250,000 to 300,000 distinct CDR3 sequences in the sample; roughly an eighth occur only once, and roughly 8.2% lies in the top ten. This clonotype occurred many times.

The genes are TRBV29-1 and TRBJ2-5; maybe TRBD2 (6 bases). The clonotype was recovered from a woman in her 40s with Graves' hyperthyroidism. Sequenced: blood. The CDR3 DNA reads as TGCAGCGCCGGGAGTGGGGGAGAGACCCAGTACTTC. Its translation is CSAGSGGETQYF.